These T cell receptor beta chains were read from a single sample in a study of cytomegalovirus exposure and HLA in healthy donors. The table came from immunoSEQ multiplex PCR; TCRdb's copy has only in-frame clones and leaves some out. This table holds about 94,000 clones, around 8% found once. The sample comprised PBMCs. Receptor source: a man between 45 and 60 years old in good health and CMV-seronegative. Both conserved end residues are part of each CDR3. The order of the fields is J gene, V gene, clone size, D gene, CDR3 length, CDR3 DNA, CDR3 protein. A D gene is named only where the DNA matches it firmly. The size of a clone is reported for some rows only, either as once, few or many, or as a class for expanded clones.

J gene: TRBJ2-1; V gene: TRBV19; clone size: once; D gene: .; CDR3 length: 14; CDR3 DNA: TGTGCCAGTAGTATCGTAGCGGCCCGGGGTGAGCAGTTCTTC; CDR3 protein: CASSIVAARGEQFF
J gene: TRBJ2-7; V gene: TRBV5-8; clone size: few; D gene: .; CDR3 length: 13; CDR3 DNA: TGTGCCAGCAGCTTACGCAGCCCGGGAGAGCAGTACTTC; CDR3 protein: CASSLRSPGEQYF
J gene: TRBJ2-6; V gene: TRBV6-5; clone size: few; D gene: .; CDR3 length: 15; CDR3 DNA: TGTGCCAGCAGTTACGACAGCTCTGGGGCCAACGTCCTGACTTTC; CDR3 protein: CASSYDSSGANVLTF
J gene: TRBJ2-7; V gene: TRBV10-3; clone size: few; D gene: .; CDR3 length: 17; CDR3 DNA: TGTGCCATCAGTGAGTCGACCTCCGGGGGATCGCTGTACGAGCAGTACTTC; CDR3 protein: CAISESTSGGSLYEQYF
J gene: TRBJ1-1; V gene: TRBV30; clone size: .; D gene: .; CDR3 length: 14; CDR3 DNA: TGTGCCTGGAGTGTACAAGTCCTGAACACTGAAGCTTTCTTT; CDR3 protein: CAWSVQVLNTEAFF
J gene: TRBJ1-2; V gene: TRBV6-1; clone size: .; D gene: .; CDR3 length: 11; CDR3 DNA: TGTGCCAGCAGTCCCCCCGATGGCTACACCTTC; CDR3 protein: CASSPPDGYTF
J gene: TRBJ2-4; V gene: TRBV2; clone size: few; D gene: TRBD1; CDR3 length: 13; CDR3 DNA: TGTGCCAGCACTGACAGGGACAAAAACATTCAGTACTTC; CDR3 protein: CASTDRDKNIQYF
J gene: TRBJ2-3; V gene: TRBV29-1; clone size: few; D gene: TRBD2; CDR3 length: 15; CDR3 DNA: TGCAGCGTTGAAACCCTAGCGGGAGTCCCAGATACGCAGTATTTT; CDR3 protein: CSVETLAGVPDTQYF
J gene: TRBJ1-2; V gene: TRBV6-5; clone size: .; D gene: .; CDR3 length: 13; CDR3 DNA: TGTGCCAGCAGGCGCGCGGCAGGGGCGGCCTACACCTTC; CDR3 protein: CASRRAAGAAYTF
J gene: TRBJ2-2; V gene: TRBV6-5; clone size: few; D gene: TRBD1; CDR3 length: 14; CDR3 DNA: TGTGCCAGCAGAGGGACAGGGAACACCGGGGAGCTGTTTTTT; CDR3 protein: CASRGTGNTGELFF
J gene: TRBJ2-7; V gene: TRBV9; clone size: few; D gene: TRBD2; CDR3 length: 14; CDR3 DNA: TGTGCCAGCAGCCAGGGGACTAGCGGGGCTGAGCAGTACTTC; CDR3 protein: CASSQGTSGAEQYF
J gene: TRBJ1-4; V gene: TRBV5-1; clone size: few; D gene: TRBD1; CDR3 length: 14; CDR3 DNA: TGCGCCAGCAGCCCCGGACAGGGGAATGAAAAACTGTTTTTT; CDR3 protein: CASSPGQGNEKLFF
J gene: TRBJ2-3; V gene: TRBV7-6; clone size: .; D gene: TRBD1; CDR3 length: 16; CDR3 DNA: TGTGCCAGCAGCTTCGTGACAGGGTTCTCCACAGATACGCAGTATTTT; CDR3 protein: CASSFVTGFSTDTQYF
J gene: TRBJ1-1; V gene: TRBV6-6; clone size: few; D gene: TRBD1; CDR3 length: 14; CDR3 DNA: TGTGCCAGCAGTATACAGGGGGCCCAGGCTGAAGCTTTCTTT; CDR3 protein: CASSIQGAQAEAFF
J gene: TRBJ2-5; V gene: TRBV7-6; clone size: few; D gene: TRBD1; CDR3 length: 14; CDR3 DNA: TGTGCCAGCAGCTTGGGACAGCCCCAAGAGACCCAGTACTTC; CDR3 protein: CASSLGQPQETQYF
J gene: TRBJ1-1; V gene: TRBV18; clone size: .; D gene: .; CDR3 length: 14; CDR3 DNA: TGTGCCAGCTCACCACAGGGGGAGGGGACTGAAGCTTTCTTT; CDR3 protein: CASSPQGEGTEAFF
J gene: TRBJ1-2; V gene: TRBV28; clone size: few; D gene: TRBD1; CDR3 length: 16; CDR3 DNA: TGTGCCAGCAGGCATGTCGGAGGGACAGCCGACTATGGCTACACCTTC; CDR3 protein: CASRHVGGTADYGYTF
J gene: TRBJ1-3; V gene: TRBV11-2; clone size: few; D gene: .; CDR3 length: 12; CDR3 DNA: TGTGCAAGCAGCTTTCAGGGAAACAACATATATTTT; CDR3 protein: CASSFQGNNIYF
J gene: TRBJ1-2; V gene: TRBV28; clone size: .; D gene: .; CDR3 length: 13; CDR3 DNA: TGTGCCAGCAGTAGGGAGGGGAACTATGGCTACACCTTC; CDR3 protein: CASSREGNYGYTF
J gene: TRBJ2-7; V gene: TRBV7-9; clone size: few; D gene: TRBD1; CDR3 length: 12; CDR3 DNA: TGTGCCAGCAGCATAGACTACAGGGGGCAGGACTTC; CDR3 protein: CASSIDYRGQDF
J gene: TRBJ2-3; V gene: TRBV6-4; clone size: many; D gene: .; CDR3 length: 15; CDR3 DNA: TGTGCCAGCAGTGACGGGAGCGGGACATCAGATACGCAGTATTTT; CDR3 protein: CASSDGSGTSDTQYF
J gene: TRBJ2-6; V gene: TRBV2; clone size: .; D gene: .; CDR3 length: 15; CDR3 DNA: TGTGCCAGCAAGTGGGAGAATGCTGGGGCCAACGTCCTGACTTTC; CDR3 protein: CASKWENAGANVLTF
J gene: TRBJ2-7; V gene: TRBV5-1; clone size: .; D gene: TRBD2; CDR3 length: 14; CDR3 DNA: TGCGCCAGCAGCTGGGCTAGCGGTATCTACGAGCAGTACTTC; CDR3 protein: CASSWASGIYEQYF
J gene: TRBJ2-3; V gene: TRBV4-2; clone size: .; D gene: .; CDR3 length: 15; CDR3 DNA: TGTGCCAGCAGCCAAGTGAGTTTTAGAACAGATACGCAGTATTTT; CDR3 protein: CASSQVSFRTDTQYF
J gene: TRBJ2-3; V gene: TRBV5-1; clone size: .; D gene: .; CDR3 length: 15; CDR3 DNA: TGCGCCAGCAGCTTGTTCCCAGGGGTCCCAGATACGCAGTATTTT; CDR3 protein: CASSLFPGVPDTQYF
J gene: TRBJ2-6; V gene: TRBV9; clone size: .; D gene: TRBD1; CDR3 length: 17; CDR3 DNA: TGTGCCAGCAGCCTGGGGTTACAGGGGGCTGGGGCCAACGTCCTGACTTTC; CDR3 protein: CASSLGLQGAGANVLTF
J gene: TRBJ2-2; V gene: TRBV9; clone size: .; D gene: .; CDR3 length: 15; CDR3 DNA: TGTGCCAGCAGCGTATCCAGCCGGGGCACCGGGGAGCTGTTTTTT; CDR3 protein: CASSVSSRGTGELFF
J gene: TRBJ1-2; V gene: TRBV7-2; clone size: few; D gene: .; CDR3 length: 12; CDR3 DNA: TGTGCCAGCAGCTTAGGAGGAGGCGGCTACACCTTC; CDR3 protein: CASSLGGGGYTF
J gene: TRBJ2-1; V gene: TRBV7-2; clone size: few; D gene: .; CDR3 length: 14; CDR3 DNA: TGTGCCAGCAACGGCCCCTCCACAGGGCTTGAGCAGTTCTTC; CDR3 protein: CASNGPSTGLEQFF
J gene: TRBJ2-2; V gene: TRBV11-3; clone size: .; D gene: .; CDR3 length: 15; CDR3 DNA: TGTGCCAGCAGCTTAGGGGCCCCGAACACCGGGGAGCTGTTTTTT; CDR3 protein: CASSLGAPNTGELFF
J gene: TRBJ1-2; V gene: TRBV2; clone size: few; D gene: TRBD1; CDR3 length: 14; CDR3 DNA: TGTGCCAGCAGTGGTCCCGGGACAGGGTTCGGCTACACCTTC; CDR3 protein: CASSGPGTGFGYTF
J gene: TRBJ2-3; V gene: TRBV5-1; clone size: .; D gene: .; CDR3 length: 14; CDR3 DNA: TGCGCCAGCAGCCCAACGACTCAGGGAGATACGCAGTATTTT; CDR3 protein: CASSPTTQGDTQYF
J gene: TRBJ2-3; V gene: TRBV19; clone size: .; D gene: .; CDR3 length: 14; CDR3 DNA: TGTGCCAGTAGTACCAAGACTAGCACAGATACGCAGTATTTT; CDR3 protein: CASSTKTSTDTQYF
J gene: TRBJ1-1; V gene: TRBV6-1; clone size: .; D gene: .; CDR3 length: 11; CDR3 DNA: TGTGCCAGCATCCACCGGGACAAGGATTTCTTT; CDR3 protein: CASIHRDKDFF
J gene: TRBJ2-1; V gene: TRBV6-6; clone size: few; D gene: TRBD2; CDR3 length: 14; CDR3 DNA: TGTGCCAGCACCCGGTCTAGCGGGGCCAATGAGCAGTTCTTC; CDR3 protein: CASTRSSGANEQFF
J gene: TRBJ1-1; V gene: TRBV2; clone size: .; D gene: TRBD1; CDR3 length: 14; CDR3 DNA: TGTGCCAGCACACAGGGGTGGGTGAACACTGAAGCTTTCTTT; CDR3 protein: CASTQGWVNTEAFF
J gene: TRBJ2-3; V gene: TRBV7-6; clone size: .; D gene: TRBD2; CDR3 length: 16; CDR3 DNA: TGTGCCAGCAGCTTGGGACTAGCAGGATTCACAGATACGCAGTATTTT; CDR3 protein: CASSLGLAGFTDTQYF
J gene: TRBJ2-7; V gene: TRBV7-2; clone size: few; D gene: .; CDR3 length: 15; CDR3 DNA: TGTGCCAGCAGCTTAGTTAGCGGAGCCACCTACGAGCAGTACTTC; CDR3 protein: CASSLVSGATYEQYF
J gene: TRBJ2-1; V gene: TRBV14; clone size: .; D gene: TRBD2; CDR3 length: 19; CDR3 DNA: TGTGCCAGCAGCCAAGAAATTCCGGGACTAGCGGGAGGATACAATGAGCAGTTCTTC; CDR3 protein: CASSQEIPGLAGGYNEQFF
J gene: TRBJ2-3; V gene: TRBV7-2; clone size: few; D gene: TRBD2; CDR3 length: 17; CDR3 DNA: TGTGCCAGCAGCCCGACATATAGCGGGAGTAGTACAGATACGCAGTATTTT; CDR3 protein: CASSPTYSGSSTDTQYF
J gene: TRBJ2-3; V gene: TRBV18; clone size: .; D gene: .; CDR3 length: 14; CDR3 DNA: TGTGCCAGCTCACCAACCTCAACACGCGATACGCAGTATTTT; CDR3 protein: CASSPTSTRDTQYF
J gene: TRBJ2-7; V gene: TRBV5-1; clone size: few; D gene: TRBD1; CDR3 length: 16; CDR3 DNA: TGCGCCAGCAGCTTGGATAGGACAGGGGATACCTACGAGCAGTACTTC; CDR3 protein: CASSLDRTGDTYEQYF
J gene: TRBJ1-1; V gene: TRBV19; clone size: .; D gene: TRBD1; CDR3 length: 13; CDR3 DNA: TGTGCCAGTAGTAGAACAGGGGTTACTGAAGCTTTCTTT; CDR3 protein: CASSRTGVTEAFF
J gene: TRBJ2-7; V gene: TRBV7-9; clone size: few; D gene: TRBD2; CDR3 length: 14; CDR3 DNA: TGTGCCAGCAGACCAGGACTAGCGGAATACGAGCAGTACTTC; CDR3 protein: CASRPGLAEYEQYF
J gene: TRBJ2-3; V gene: TRBV7-2; clone size: .; D gene: TRBD2; CDR3 length: 16; CDR3 DNA: TGTGCCAGCAGCTTAGCCGGGACTAGCCCGACAGATACGCAGTATTTT; CDR3 protein: CASSLAGTSPTDTQYF
J gene: TRBJ2-3; V gene: TRBV6-5; clone size: .; D gene: .; CDR3 length: 15; CDR3 DNA: TGTGCCAGCAGTTCCCAACTGCTACTCACAGATACGCAGTATTTT; CDR3 protein: CASSSQLLLTDTQYF